This T cell receptor beta chain was captured in a study of blood T cell repertoires in COVID-19. Study information: There were acute and convalescent COVID-19 samples, and they came from the United States, Italy and Spain. PBMCs, B-cell-depleted T cells, or T cells were the source of the cDNA or gDNA that made up the material.

Data came from immunoSEQ multiplex PCR; TCRdb stores just in-frame clones and leaves some out. The sample lists under 200,000 clones, approximately 85% occurring once. Losses at the gene ends were 4 bases for V and 4 bases for J; bases not matched to a gene: 9. CDR3 length: 16 amino acids. In germline, CDR1 is MNHEY, CDR2 SVGEGT. Sequencing was performed on peripheral blood. The genes are TRBV6-2 or TRBV6-3 and TRBJ2-3; TRBD1 matches at 9 bases. This TCR was sampled from a woman of 80 years or more with acute or convalescent COVID-19. CDR3 region: CASSSNRGPRADTQYF. DNA for the CDR3: TGTGCCAGCAGTTCCAACAGGGGGCCCCGGGCAGATACGCAGTATTTT.